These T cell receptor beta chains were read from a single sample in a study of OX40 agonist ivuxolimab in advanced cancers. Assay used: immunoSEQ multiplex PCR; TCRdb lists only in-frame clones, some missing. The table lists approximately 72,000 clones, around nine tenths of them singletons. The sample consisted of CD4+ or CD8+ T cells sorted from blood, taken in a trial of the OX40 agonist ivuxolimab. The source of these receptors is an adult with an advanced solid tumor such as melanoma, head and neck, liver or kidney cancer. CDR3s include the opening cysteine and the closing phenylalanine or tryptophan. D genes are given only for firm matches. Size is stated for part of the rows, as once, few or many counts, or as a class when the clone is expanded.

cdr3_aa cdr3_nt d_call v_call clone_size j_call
CASSRTSGSNEQFF TGTGCCAGCAGCAGGACTAGCGGGAGTAATGAGCAGTTCTTC TRBD2 TRBV7-2 NA TRBJ2-1
CASSPYRDDTEAFF TGTGCCAGCTCACCTTACAGGGACGACACTGAAGCTTTCTTT NA TRBV18 NA TRBJ1-1
CASSPRDRDIQYF TGTGCCAGCAGCCCCAGGGACAGGGACATTCAGTACTTC TRBD1 TRBV7-2 NA TRBJ2-4
CASSEIGSGTHETQYF TGTGCCAGCTCCGAAATAGGTAGCGGGACTCACGAGACCCAGTACTTC TRBD2 TRBV18 NA TRBJ2-5
CASSLPPYTTIYF TGTGCCAGCAGCTTACCCCCTTATACCACCATATATTTT NA TRBV7-2 once TRBJ1-3
CASSPKTGSQETQYF TGTGCCAGCTCACCAAAAACAGGATCCCAAGAGACCCAGTACTTC NA TRBV18 NA TRBJ2-5
CASSHLSRGGPQETQYF TGTGCCAGCAGCCACCTCTCGCGGGGGGGACCTCAAGAGACCCAGTACTTC TRBD2 TRBV7-6 NA TRBJ2-5
CASSPPTAGETQYF TGTGCCAGCTCACCACCGACGGCAGGAGAGACCCAGTACTTC NA TRBV18 NA TRBJ2-5
CASSRGVNYGYTF TGTGCCAGCAGCAGGGGAGTGAACTATGGCTACACCTTC NA TRBV2 NA TRBJ1-2
CASRLRGLERTEAFF TGTGCCAGCCGCTTGAGGGGATTGGAGCGGACTGAAGCTTTCTTT NA TRBV27 NA TRBJ1-1
CASSRTGDSGNTIYF TGTGCCAGCAGCCGTACAGGGGACTCTGGAAACACCATATATTTT TRBD1 TRBV27 NA TRBJ1-3
CASSLSGQLGAFF TGTGCCAGCAGCTTATCGGGACAGTTGGGAGCTTTCTTT TRBD1 TRBV7-2 NA TRBJ1-1
CASSSPAGGGEKLFF TGTGCCAGCAGTTCCCCCGCAGGGGGTGGCGAAAAACTGTTTTTT TRBD1 TRBV28 NA TRBJ1-4
CASGTGQGSTGELFF TGTGCTAGTGGTACGGGACAGGGGAGCACCGGGGAGCTGTTTTTT TRBD1 TRBV12-5 NA TRBJ2-2
CSARNEKLFF TGCAGTGCACGTAATGAAAAACTGTTTTTT NA TRBV20-1 few TRBJ1-4
CASSTGQGQSEQYF TGTGCCAGTAGTACGGGACAGGGTCAAAGCGAGCAGTACTTC TRBD1 TRBV19 NA TRBJ2-7
CASSLRTSETYEQYF TGTGCCAGCAGCCTAAGGACTAGCGAGACCTACGAGCAGTACTTC TRBD2 TRBV11-2 once TRBJ2-7
CASSYGGGTGTYEQYF TGTGCCAGCAGTTACGGGGGGGGGACAGGGACCTACGAGCAGTACTTC TRBD1 TRBV6-6 NA TRBJ2-7
CASSGQGLYEQYF TGTGCCAGCTCGGGACAGGGGCTCTACGAGCAGTACTTC TRBD1 TRBV27 NA TRBJ2-7
CASSLFTDTQYF TGTGCCAGCAGCCTCTTCACAGATACGCAGTATTTT NA TRBV7-2 NA TRBJ2-3
CASSLTHAARGNEQYF TGTGCCAGCAGCTTAACTCATGCCGCCCGGGGCAACGAGCAGTACTTC NA TRBV7-8 NA TRBJ2-7
CASSLILLGSNTEAFF TGTGCCAGCAGTTTGATTCTCTTGGGGTCGAACACTGAAGCTTTCTTT NA TRBV28 NA TRBJ1-1
CASSGQTPYEQYF TGTGCCAGCAGCGGACAGACCCCCTACGAGCAGTACTTC NA TRBV6-5 NA TRBJ2-7
CASSFGAPTDTQYF TGTGCCAGCAGCTTTGGGGCCCCCACAGATACGCAGTATTTT NA TRBV7-2 NA TRBJ2-3
CASRPGRDYGYTF TGTGCCAGTAGGCCGGGCCGCGACTATGGCTACACCTTC NA TRBV19 NA TRBJ1-2
CASSSLAEGTQYF TGTGCCAGCAGCTCACTAGCGGAGGGGACCCAGTACTTC TRBD2 TRBV5-6 NA TRBJ2-5
CASSLGSTSGYQETQYF TGTGCCAGCAGCTTGGGGTCAACTAGCGGGTACCAAGAGACCCAGTACTTC TRBD2 TRBV7-8 NA TRBJ2-5
CASSLGTSHGYTF TGTGCCAGCAGCTTAGGAACATCCCATGGCTACACCTTC NA TRBV7-9 NA TRBJ1-2
CASSPSTANTEAFF TGTGCCAGCTCACCGTCGACGGCGAACACTGAAGCTTTCTTT NA TRBV18 NA TRBJ1-1
CASSAGPSQLNTGELFF TGTGCCAGCAGCGCTGGTCCTTCCCAACTGAACACCGGGGAGCTGTTTTTT NA TRBV11-3 NA TRBJ2-2
CASSFPRTQGGGRETQYF TGTGCCAGCAGTTTCCCCCGAACCCAGGGGGGAGGGCGAGAGACCCAGTACTTC NA TRBV28 NA TRBJ2-5
CASSLVLAGGGDTQYF TGCGCCAGCAGCTTGGTACTAGCGGGAGGCGGAGATACGCAGTATTTT TRBD2 TRBV5-1 NA TRBJ2-3
CASSSRGGNTEAFF TGTGCCAGCAGCTCCAGGGGAGGGAACACTGAAGCTTTCTTT NA TRBV7-8 NA TRBJ1-1
CASSLAGEGNQPQHF TGTGCCAGCAGCTTAGCGGGAGAAGGTAATCAGCCCCAGCATTTT NA TRBV7-9 NA TRBJ1-5
CATSRAQVAGGLVDTQYF TGTGCCACCAGCAGGGCGCAGGTAGCGGGGGGGTTGGTAGATACGCAGTATTTT TRBD2 TRBV15 NA TRBJ2-3
CASSYSTPDSYEQYF TGTGCCAGCAGTTACTCGACACCCGACTCCTACGAGCAGTACTTC NA TRBV6-5 NA TRBJ2-7
CASSQDIRTSGVYHEQFF TGTGCCAGCAGCCAAGATATTCGAACTAGCGGGGTATATCATGAGCAGTTCTTC TRBD2 TRBV5-4 NA TRBJ2-1
CASSSLRGRVTEAFF TGTGCCAGCAGTTCATTGAGGGGTAGGGTCACTGAAGCTTTCTTT NA TRBV28 NA TRBJ1-1